These 12 T cell receptor beta chains came from one sample sequenced in a study of OX40 agonist ivuxolimab in advanced cancers. Repertoires were generated with immunoSEQ multiplex PCR, while TCRdb's copy carries only in-frame clones and drops some. This sample has some 25,000 clones, with around four fifths found just once. The sequenced sample was CD4+ or CD8+ T cells sorted from blood, obtained in a trial of the OX40 agonist ivuxolimab. The receptors originated from an adult with an advanced solid tumor such as melanoma, head and neck, liver or kidney cancer.

This chain connects TRBV6-1 to TRBJ1-2, with D unclear. CDR3 size: 13 residues. Trimming took 4 bases from V and 0 from J, leaving 6 bases between them. Germline V gene sequence: CDR1 MNHNS, CDR2 SASEGT. CDR3 sequence (DNA): TGTGCCAGCAGTGGCATAGCTAACTATGGCTACACCTTC. This translates into CASSGIANYGYTF.

J is TRBJ1-1 and V is TRBV11-1; the D is unclear. V lost 2 bases and J 1 base, leaving 14 bases between the germline ends. Germline assignment: CDR1 SGHAT and CDR2 FQDESV (reference sequence). The CDR3 totals 16 residues. The CDR3 loop is CASSLTAGIGNTEAFF. Here the CDR3 DNA reads TGTGCCAGCAGCTTAACGGCTGGGATTGGGAACACTGAAGCTTTCTTT.

The chain employs TRBV29-1 and TRBJ2-3; 12 bases are a match to TRBD2. From germline, CDR1 is SQVTM and CDR2 ANQGSEA. CDR3 size: 17 residues. V shed 6 bases and J 6 bases; nucleotides not matched to a gene: 16. CDR3 in amino acids: CSVQPASGGAGFDTQYF. CDR3 in DNA: TGCAGCGTCCAACCAGCTAGCGGGGGGGCTGGGTTTGATACGCAGTATTTT.

The count of this clone is one. This rearrangement joins TRBV7-8 to TRBJ1-5; perhaps TRBD1 as D (6 bases). Trimming removed 6 bases at V and 3 bases at J, with 12 bases between. Germline values: CDR1 SGHVS, CDR2 FQNEAQ. CDR3 length: 14 amino acids. In DNA, the CDR3 is TGTGCCAGCAGACCACAGGGCGCCAATCAGCCCCAGCATTTT. Its translation is CASRPQGANQPQHF.

The CDR3: CASSLRDSTGNTIYF. The CDR3 DNA sequence: TGTGCCAGCAGCTTAAGGGATTCGACTGGAAACACCATATATTTT. V and J are TRBV7-6 and TRBJ1-3; no reliable D call. V lost 2 bases, J lost 2 bases, and 10 bases lay in between. The CDR3 is 15 residues long. CDR1 and CDR2 from the germline V gene are SGHVS and FNYEAQ.

This clone was seen a single time. V and J are TRBV4-1 and TRBJ2-1; 10 positions agree with TRBD1. CDR3 size: 15 residues. V lost 4 bases to trimming and J lost 7 bases; unmatched junction nucleotides: 7. Germline lookup yields CDR1 MGHRA and CDR2 YSYEKL. CDR3 sequence (DNA): TGCGCCAGCAGCCTACGACAGGGGGCGTTAAATGAGCAGTTCTTC. Protein: CASSLRQGALNEQFF.

CDR3 sequence: CASSLASGPSYEQYF. The CDR3 region has the DNA TGTGCCAGCAGCTTAGCTAGCGGGCCCTCCTACGAGCAGTACTTC. This chain links TRBV11-2 with TRBJ2-7, with 8 positions matching TRBD2. Germline-derived CDR1 and CDR2 are SGHAT and FQNNGV. Trimming took 1 base from V and 0 from J; bases not matched to a gene: 2. The CDR3 has 15 amino acids.

The chain recombines TRBV4-1 with TRBJ2-2; possibly TRBD1 for D (6 bases). With 4 bases removed from V and 5 bases from J, the gap between germline ends came to 8 bases. Germline V gives CDR1 MGHRA, CDR2 YSYEKL. This CDR3 comprises 13 residues. DNA for the CDR3: TGCGCCAGCAGCCGAGGGGGTACCGGGGAGCTGTTTTTT. It translates to CASSRGGTGELFF.

The rearrangement links TRBV29-1 to TRBJ1-1, with 9 bases that match TRBD1. This CDR3 comprises 15 residues. J gave up 1 base and V 3 bases, and 6 bases lay outside the gene matches. Germline CDR1 reads SQVTM; CDR2 reads ANQGSEA. Written as DNA, the CDR3 is TGCAGCGTTGAGGCTGACAGGGGGGCGAACACTGAAGCTTTCTTT. It yields the protein CSVEADRGANTEAFF.

J is TRBJ2-7 and V is TRBV15; D is perhaps TRBD2 (6 bases). This CDR3 spans 13 amino acids. Germline CDR1 is LNHNV and CDR2 is YYDKDF (reference sequence). With 6 bases removed from V and 0 bases from J, the gap between germline ends came to 9 bases. The CDR3 nucleotides are TGTGCCACCAGACACGGGGGCTCCTACGAGCAGTACTTC. Its translation is CATRHGGSYEQYF.

The chain links TRBV11-2 to TRBJ2-1; D is ambiguous. V was cut by 3 bases and J by 9 bases, with 9 bases left in between. CDR3 length: 12 residues. Germline assignment: CDR1 SGHAT and CDR2 FQNNGV. The CDR3 spells CASSFTWIEQFF. The CDR3 region has the DNA TGTGCCAGCAGCTTCACGTGGATTGAGCAGTTCTTC.

DNA for the CDR3: TGTGCCAGCAGTGAGTGGGTTCTGTACGAGCAGTACTTC. Amino acid sequence: CASSEWVLYEQYF. The rearrangement uses TRBV6-1 and TRBJ2-7; D not resolved. Germline V gives CDR1 MNHNS, CDR2 SASEGT. V was cut by 3 bases and J by 4 bases, with 10 bases left in between. The CDR3 is 13 residues long.